The T cell receptor (beta chain) under discussion was sequenced for a study of blood T cell repertoires in COVID-19. About the study: Material from acute and convalescent COVID-19 was sourced from the United States, Italy and Spain. In each case, the material was cDNA or gDNA derived from T cells, B-cell-depleted T cells, or PBMCs.

Only in-frame clones appear in the TCRdb table, and some are missing; sequencing was by immunoSEQ multiplex PCR. The table has 250,000 or so clones, about 82% seen once. The sequence was collected from an elderly man with acute or convalescent COVID-19. Sequencing input: peripheral blood.

CDR3 amino acids: CASSLEGDTQPQHF. CDR3 coding DNA: TGTGCCAGCAGCTTAGAAGGGGACACTCAGCCCCAGCATTTT. The chain joins TRBV7-8 to TRBJ1-5, with a tentative D call TRBD1 (6 bases). Trimming took 1 base from V and 6 from J, leaving 10 bases between them. Germline loops: CDR1 SGHVS, CDR2 FQNEAQ. The CDR3 is 14 amino acids.